This T cell receptor beta chain was sequenced during a study of regulatory T cells in long-lasting Graves disease. The CDR3 sequence is 14 residues long. From germline, CDR1 is MNHEY and CDR2 SVGEGT. With 2 bases removed from V and 5 bases from J, the gap between germline ends came to 12 bases. iRepertoire HTBI primers and Arm-PCR of CDR3 regions built TCR beta libraries. MiXCR, run by TCRdb on the multiplex PCR reads, gives a single entry per CDR3 protein. The sample has roughly 410,000 distinct CDR3 sequences, 15% seen once. This clonotype was counted a few times. Time point in this sample: newly diagnosed GD, antithyroid drugs for less than 3 months. Following extraction of RNA from PBMCs, that RNA was used to make the TCR library. The same sample was also studied in work on T cells in Graves' hyperthyroidism and ophthalmopathy. That paper notes: Clinicians diagnosed patients from clinical symptoms, serum thyroxine and TRAb, thyroid ultrasound and orbital computed tomography.

The sequence was obtained from a woman aged 40 to 55 with Graves disease. The J gene is TRBJ2-5, the V gene TRBV6-2 or TRBV6-3, with D perhaps matching TRBD1 or TRBD2 (6 bases each). The source material was peripheral blood mononuclear cells (PBMCs), sampled at new diagnosis, from a patient treated with antithyroid drugs. CDR3 bases: TGTGCCAGCAGTTACGGGGGGCGGCCTGAGACCCAGTACTTC. Translated, it gives CASSYGGRPETQYF.